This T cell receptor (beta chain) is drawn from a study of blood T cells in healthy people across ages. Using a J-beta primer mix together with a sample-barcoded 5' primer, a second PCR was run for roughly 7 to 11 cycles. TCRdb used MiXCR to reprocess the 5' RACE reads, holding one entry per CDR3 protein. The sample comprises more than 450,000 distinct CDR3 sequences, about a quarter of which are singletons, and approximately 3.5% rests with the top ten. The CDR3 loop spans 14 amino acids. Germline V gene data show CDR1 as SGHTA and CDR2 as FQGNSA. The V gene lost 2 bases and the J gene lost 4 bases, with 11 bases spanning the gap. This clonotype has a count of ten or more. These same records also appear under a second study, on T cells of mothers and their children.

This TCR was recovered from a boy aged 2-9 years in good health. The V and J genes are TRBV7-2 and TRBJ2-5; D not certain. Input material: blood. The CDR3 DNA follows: TGTGCCAGCAGCTTAATTTGGGAAGGAGAGACCCAGTACTTC. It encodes CASSLIWEGETQYF.